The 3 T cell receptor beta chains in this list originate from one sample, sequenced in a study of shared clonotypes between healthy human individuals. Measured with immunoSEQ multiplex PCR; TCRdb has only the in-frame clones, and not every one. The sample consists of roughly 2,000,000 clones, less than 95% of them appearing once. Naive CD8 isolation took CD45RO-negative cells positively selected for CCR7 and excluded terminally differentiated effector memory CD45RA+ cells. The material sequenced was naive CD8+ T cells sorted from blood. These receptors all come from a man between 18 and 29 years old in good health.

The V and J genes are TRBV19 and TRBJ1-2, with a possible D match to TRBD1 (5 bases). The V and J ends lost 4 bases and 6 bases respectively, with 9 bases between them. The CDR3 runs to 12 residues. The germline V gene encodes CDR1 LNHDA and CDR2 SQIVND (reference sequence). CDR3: CASSSGGDGYTF. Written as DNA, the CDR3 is TGTGCCAGTAGTAGCGGAGGGGATGGCTACACCTTC.

The chain's CDR3 is CASSLGLGGDPNTGELFF. The CDR3 DNA sequence: TGTGCCAGCAGCTTAGGGCTAGGAGGGGACCCGAACACCGGGGAGCTGTTTTTT. This chain uses TRBV7-8 with TRBJ2-2; a weak D match, TRBD2 (6 bases). The CDR3 extends over 18 amino acids. CDR1 is SGHVS, CDR2 FQNEAQ, per germline. The V end was cut by 1 base, the J end by 0 bases, with 15 bases between.

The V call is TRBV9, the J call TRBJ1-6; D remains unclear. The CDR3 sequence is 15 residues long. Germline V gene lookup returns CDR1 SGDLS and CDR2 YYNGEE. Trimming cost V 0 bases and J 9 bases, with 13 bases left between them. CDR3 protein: CASSVGPELGSPLHF. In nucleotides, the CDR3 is TGTGCCAGCAGCGTAGGGCCAGAGTTAGGTTCACCCCTCCACTTT. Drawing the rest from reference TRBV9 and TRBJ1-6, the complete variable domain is DSGVTQTPKHLITATGQRVTLRCSPRSGDLSVYWYQQSLDQGLQFLIQYYNGEERAKGNILERFSAQQFPDLHSELNLSSLELGDSALYFCASSVGPELGSPLHFGNGTRLTVT.